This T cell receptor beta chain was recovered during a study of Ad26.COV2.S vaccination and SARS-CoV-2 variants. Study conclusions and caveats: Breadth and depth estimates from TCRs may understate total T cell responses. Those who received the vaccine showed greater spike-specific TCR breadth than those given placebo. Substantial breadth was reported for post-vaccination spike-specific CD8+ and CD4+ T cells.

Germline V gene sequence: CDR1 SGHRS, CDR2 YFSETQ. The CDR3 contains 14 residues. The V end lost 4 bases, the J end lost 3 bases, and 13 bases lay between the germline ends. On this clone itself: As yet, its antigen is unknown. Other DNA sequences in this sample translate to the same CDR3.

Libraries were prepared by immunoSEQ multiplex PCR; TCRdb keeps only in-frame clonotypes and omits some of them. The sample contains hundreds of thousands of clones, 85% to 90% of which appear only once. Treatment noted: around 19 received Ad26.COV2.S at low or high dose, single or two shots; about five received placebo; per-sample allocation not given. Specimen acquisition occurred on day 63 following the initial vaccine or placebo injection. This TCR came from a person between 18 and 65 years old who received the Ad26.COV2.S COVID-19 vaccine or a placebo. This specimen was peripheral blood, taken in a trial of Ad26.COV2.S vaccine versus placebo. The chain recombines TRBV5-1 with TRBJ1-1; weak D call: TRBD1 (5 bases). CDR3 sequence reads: CASSPDRGDTEAFF. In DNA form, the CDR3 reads TGCGCCAGCAGCCCAGACAGAGGGGACACTGAAGCTTTCTTT. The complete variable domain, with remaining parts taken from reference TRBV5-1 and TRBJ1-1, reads KAGVTQTPRYLIKTRGQQVTLSCSPISGHRSVSWYQQTPGQGLQFLFEYFSETQRNKGNFPGRFSGRQFSNSRSEMNVSTLELGDSALYLCASSPDRGDTEAFFGQGTRLTVV.